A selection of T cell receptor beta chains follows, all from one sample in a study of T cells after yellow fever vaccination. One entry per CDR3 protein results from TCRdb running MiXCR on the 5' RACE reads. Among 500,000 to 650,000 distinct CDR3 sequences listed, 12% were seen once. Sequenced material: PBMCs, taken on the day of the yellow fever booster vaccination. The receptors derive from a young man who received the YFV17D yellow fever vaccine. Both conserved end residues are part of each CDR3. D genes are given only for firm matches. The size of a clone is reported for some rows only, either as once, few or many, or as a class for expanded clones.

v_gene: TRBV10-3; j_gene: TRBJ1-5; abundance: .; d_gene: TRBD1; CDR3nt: TGTGCCATCAGTGCCACGGACAGGGATCAGCCCCAGCATTTT; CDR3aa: CAISATDRDQPQHF
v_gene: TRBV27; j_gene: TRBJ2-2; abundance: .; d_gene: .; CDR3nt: TGTGCCAGCAAGCTCGACACCGGGGAGCTGTTTTTT; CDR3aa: CASKLDTGELFF
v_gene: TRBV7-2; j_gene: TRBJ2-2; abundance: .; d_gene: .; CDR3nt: TGTGCCAGCAGCTCGATGGGGCAGCGTCCCGGGGAGCTGTTTTTT; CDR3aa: CASSSMGQRPGELFF
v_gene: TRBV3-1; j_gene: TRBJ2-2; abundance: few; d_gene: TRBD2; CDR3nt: TGTGCCAGCAGCCAGGTCCTACTAGCGGACCACACCGGGGAGCTGTTTTTT; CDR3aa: CASSQVLLADHTGELFF
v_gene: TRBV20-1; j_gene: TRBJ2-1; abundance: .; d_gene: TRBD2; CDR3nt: TGCAGTGCCGAAAATGCACGAGCGGGAGAGAATGAGCAGTTCTTC; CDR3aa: CSAENARAGENEQFF
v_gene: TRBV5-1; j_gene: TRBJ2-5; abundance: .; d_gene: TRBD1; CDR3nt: TGCGCCAGCAGCAGGGACAGTGAGACCCAGTACTTC; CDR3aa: CASSRDSETQYF
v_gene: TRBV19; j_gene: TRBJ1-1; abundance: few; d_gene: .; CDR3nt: TGTGCCAGTAGTATGATGGGCACGCGGGGGGCCGAAGCTTTCTTT; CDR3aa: CASSMMGTRGAEAFF
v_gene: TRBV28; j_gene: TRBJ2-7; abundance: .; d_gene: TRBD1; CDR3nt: TGTGCCAGCAGACCCGGACAGGTCCCATACGAGCAGTACTTC; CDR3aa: CASRPGQVPYEQYF
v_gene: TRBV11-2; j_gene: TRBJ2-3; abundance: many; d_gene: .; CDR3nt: TGTGCCAGCAGCTTAGTTGACCGAACAGCTAGCACAGATACGCAGTATTTT; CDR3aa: CASSLVDRTASTDTQYF
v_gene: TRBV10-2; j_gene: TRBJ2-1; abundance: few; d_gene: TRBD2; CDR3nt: TGCGCCAGCAGTGATGTCGCTAGCGGGAGGACCTACAATGAGCAGTTCTTC; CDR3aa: CASSDVASGRTYNEQFF
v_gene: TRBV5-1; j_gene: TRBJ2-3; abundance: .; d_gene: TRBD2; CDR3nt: TGCGCCAGCAGCGCCGCCACTAGCGTACCCACAGATACGCAGTATTTT; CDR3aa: CASSAATSVPTDTQYF
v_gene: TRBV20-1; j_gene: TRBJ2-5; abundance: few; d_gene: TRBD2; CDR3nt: TGCAGTGCTGGCCAAAAGGGACTAGCGGGAGCAGAGACCCAGTACTTC; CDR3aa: CSAGQKGLAGAETQYF
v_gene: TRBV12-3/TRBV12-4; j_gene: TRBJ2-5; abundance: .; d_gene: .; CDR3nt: TGTGCCAGCAGTTTTAGGGCCCAAGCAGGGTTAGAGACCCAGTACTTC; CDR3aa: CASSFRAQAGLETQYF
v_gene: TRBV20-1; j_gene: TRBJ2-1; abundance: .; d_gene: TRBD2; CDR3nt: TGCAGTGCACAGGGGACTAGCGGGGATTACAATGAGCAGTTCTTC; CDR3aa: CSAQGTSGDYNEQFF
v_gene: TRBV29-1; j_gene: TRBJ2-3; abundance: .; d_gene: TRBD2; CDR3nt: TGCAGCGTCCAGACTAGCGGGAGTTCAGATACGCAGTATTTT; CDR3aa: CSVQTSGSSDTQYF
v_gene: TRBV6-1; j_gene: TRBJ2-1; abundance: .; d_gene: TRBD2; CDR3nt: TGTGCCAGCAGGACTAGCGGGAGGGGGGTCAATGAGCAGTTCTTC; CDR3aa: CASRTSGRGVNEQFF
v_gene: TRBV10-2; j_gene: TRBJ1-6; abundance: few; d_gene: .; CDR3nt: TGCGCCAGCAGTGAGTTGGAATCACCCCTCCACTTT; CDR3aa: CASSELESPLHF
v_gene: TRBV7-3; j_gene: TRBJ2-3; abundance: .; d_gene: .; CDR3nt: TGTGCCAGCAGCTCCTCATCCCGTAGGGGAGATACGCAGTATTTT; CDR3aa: CASSSSSRRGDTQYF
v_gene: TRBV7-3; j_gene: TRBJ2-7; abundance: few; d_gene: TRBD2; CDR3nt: TGTGCCAGCAGCCCTAGCGGGATTATCGACGAGCAGTACTTC; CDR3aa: CASSPSGIIDEQYF
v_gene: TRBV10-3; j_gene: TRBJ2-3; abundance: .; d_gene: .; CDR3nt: TGTGCCATCAGTGAGTCGGGGTTGCGGGCCGGGACAGATACGCAGTATTTT; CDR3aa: CAISESGLRAGTDTQYF